The clone carrying this TCR beta chain was seen many times. The entry originates in a study of T-cell memory formation after mild COVID-19. MiXCR, applied by TCRdb to the 5' RACE reads, yields one record per CDR3 protein. This sample has around 30,000 distinct CDR3 sequences, with roughly 12% found just once. The CDR3 runs 12 residues. The V gene lost 6 bases and the J gene lost 5 bases, with 8 bases spanning the gap. The V gene's germline CDR1 is LGHNA and CDR2 YNFKEQ. The source is an adult woman who had mild COVID-19 (a few samples of this study predate the infection). Cell type and time point are not known. This chain joins TRBV4-2 and TRBJ2-1; perhaps TRBD2 as D (5 bases). Specimen: PBMCs or a T cell subset sorted from them (not recorded which). CDR3 in amino acids: CASRRADNEQFF. CDR3 DNA: TGTGCCAGCAGGAGGGCTGACAATGAGCAGTTCTTC.